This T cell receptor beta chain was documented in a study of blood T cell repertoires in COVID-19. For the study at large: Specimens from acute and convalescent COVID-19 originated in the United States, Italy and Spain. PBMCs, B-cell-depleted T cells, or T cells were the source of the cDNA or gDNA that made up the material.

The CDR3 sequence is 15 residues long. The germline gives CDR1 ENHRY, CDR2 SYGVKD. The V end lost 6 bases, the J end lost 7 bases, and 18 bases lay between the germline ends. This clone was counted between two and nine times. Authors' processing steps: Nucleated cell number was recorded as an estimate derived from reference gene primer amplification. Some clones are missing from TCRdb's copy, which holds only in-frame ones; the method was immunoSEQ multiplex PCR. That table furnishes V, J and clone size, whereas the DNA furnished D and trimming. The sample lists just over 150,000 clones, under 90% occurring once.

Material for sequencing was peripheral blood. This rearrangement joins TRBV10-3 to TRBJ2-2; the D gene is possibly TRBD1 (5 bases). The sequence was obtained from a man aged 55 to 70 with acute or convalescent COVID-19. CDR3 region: CAIRRTQGVSGELFF. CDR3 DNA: TGTGCCATCAGGCGCACCCAGGGCGTTAGCGGGGAGCTGTTTTTT.